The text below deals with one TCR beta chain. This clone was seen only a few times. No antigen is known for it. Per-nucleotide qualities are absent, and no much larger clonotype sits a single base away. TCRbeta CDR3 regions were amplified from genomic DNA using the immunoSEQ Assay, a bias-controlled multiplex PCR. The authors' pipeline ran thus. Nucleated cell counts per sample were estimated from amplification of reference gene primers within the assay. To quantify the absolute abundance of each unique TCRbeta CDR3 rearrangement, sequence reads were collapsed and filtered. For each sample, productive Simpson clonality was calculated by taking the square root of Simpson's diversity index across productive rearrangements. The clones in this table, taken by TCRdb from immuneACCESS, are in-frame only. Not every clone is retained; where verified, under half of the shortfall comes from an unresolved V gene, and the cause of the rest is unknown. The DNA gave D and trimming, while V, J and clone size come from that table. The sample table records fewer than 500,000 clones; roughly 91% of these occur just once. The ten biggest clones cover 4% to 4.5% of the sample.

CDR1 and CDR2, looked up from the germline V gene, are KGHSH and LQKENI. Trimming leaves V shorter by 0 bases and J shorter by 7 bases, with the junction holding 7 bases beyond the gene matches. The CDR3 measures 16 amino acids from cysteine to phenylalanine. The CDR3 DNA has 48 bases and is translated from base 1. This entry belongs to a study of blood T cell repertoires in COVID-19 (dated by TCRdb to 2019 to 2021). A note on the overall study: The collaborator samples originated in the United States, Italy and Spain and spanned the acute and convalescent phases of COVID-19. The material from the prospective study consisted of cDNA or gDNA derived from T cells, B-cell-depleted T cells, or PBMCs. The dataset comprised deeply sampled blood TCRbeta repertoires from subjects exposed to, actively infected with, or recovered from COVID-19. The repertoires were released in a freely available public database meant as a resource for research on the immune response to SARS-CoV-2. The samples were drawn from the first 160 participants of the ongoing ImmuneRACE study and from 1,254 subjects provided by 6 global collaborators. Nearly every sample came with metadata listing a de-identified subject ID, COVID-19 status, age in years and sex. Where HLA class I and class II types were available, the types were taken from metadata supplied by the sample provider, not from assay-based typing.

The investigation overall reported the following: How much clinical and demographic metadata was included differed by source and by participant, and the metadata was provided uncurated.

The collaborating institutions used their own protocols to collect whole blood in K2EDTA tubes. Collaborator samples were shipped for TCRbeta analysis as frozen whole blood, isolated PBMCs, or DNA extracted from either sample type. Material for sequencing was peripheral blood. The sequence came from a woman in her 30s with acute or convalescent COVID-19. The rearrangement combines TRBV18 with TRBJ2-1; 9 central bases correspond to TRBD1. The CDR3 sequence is CASSPPGQGKKNEQFF. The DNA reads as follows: TGTGCCAGCTCACCACCGGGACAGGGAAAAAAGAATGAGCAGTTCTTC. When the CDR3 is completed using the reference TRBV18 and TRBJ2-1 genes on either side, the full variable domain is NAGVMQNPRHLVRRRGQEARLRCSPMKGHSHVYWYRQLPEEGLKFMVYLQKENIIDESGMPKERFSAEFPKEGPSILRIQQVVRGDSAAYFCASSPPGQGKKNEQFFGPGTRLTVL.